These 16 T cell receptor beta chains share one sample of origin, sequenced in a study of regulatory T cells in long-lasting Graves disease. Construction of TCR beta libraries relied on iRepertoire HTBI primers and on Arm-PCR targeting CDR3 regions. TCRdb independently ran MiXCR on the multiplex PCR reads; one entry per CDR3 protein. The table shows over 650,000 distinct CDR3 sequences, with 25% to 35% occurring only once. Time point reported: persistent/refractory GD, antithyroid drugs over 5 years with positive TRAb. Extracted PBMC RNA gave rise to the TCR library. This sample comprised peripheral blood mononuclear cells (PBMCs), obtained when the disease was refractory, from a patient treated with antithyroid drugs. Source of these receptors: a female donor with Graves disease.

The sample holds many counts of this clonotype. The CDR3 sequence is CASSLSVAGVAKNIQYF. CDR3 nucleotide sequence: TGTGCCAGCAGTTTATCGGTGGCAGGGGTAGCCAAAAACATTCAGTACTTC. V is TRBV27 and J is TRBJ2-4; the D gene is possibly TRBD1 (6 bases). V was shortened by 0 bases and J by 0 bases, with 12 bases between the two germline ends. The CDR3 is 17 residues long. Germline V lookup: CDR1 MNHEY, CDR2 SMNVEV (reference sequence).

At least ten counts were recorded for this clonotype. Written as DNA, the CDR3 is TGTGCCAGCAGCCCTGGGGGGAAGAACACTGAAGCTTTCTTT. Amino acids: CASSPGGKNTEAFF. The chain couples TRBV7-3 to TRBJ1-1; D is possibly TRBD1 (5 bases). The CDR3 length is 14 residues. V was shortened by 5 bases and J by 1 base, with 11 bases between the two germline ends. Per the germline V gene, CDR1 is SGHTA and CDR2 is FQGTGA.

The chain uses TRBV19 and TRBJ1-5, with D possibly matching TRBD1 (5 bases). This CDR3 contains 13 residues. The germline V and J ends were trimmed by 3 bases and 7 bases, with 10 bases remaining between them. Germline values: CDR1 LNHDA, CDR2 SQIVND (reference sequence). The CDR3 nucleotides read TGTGCCAGTAGTATCGGGACGGTCCAGCCCCAGCATTTT. It encodes CASSIGTVQPQHF. The variable domain in full, with the rest retrieved from reference TRBV19 and TRBJ1-5, is DGGITQSPKYLFRKEGQNVTLSCEQNLNHDAMYWYRQDPGQGLRLIYYSQIVNDFQKGDIAEGYSVSREKKESFPLTVTSAQKNPTAFYLCASSIGTVQPQHFGDGTRLSIL.

Only a few counts were recorded for this clonotype. This chain joins TRBV6-1 and TRBJ2-7; 9 bases fit TRBD1. After removal of 3 bases from V and 4 bases from J, the junction contained 7 bases not matched to a gene. The CDR3 extends over 15 amino acids. Per germline, CDR1 MNHNS and CDR2 SASEGT. Here the CDR3 DNA reads TGTGCCAGCAGTGAGGGGACAGGGTATCGGTACGAGCAGTACTTC. Translation gives CASSEGTGYRYEQYF.

This clonotype was seen a few times. This chain connects TRBV6-1 to TRBJ1-2; D is unclear. The ends were cut back, 5 bases at V and 3 bases at J, with 19 bases in the middle. Germline lookup yields CDR1 MNHNS and CDR2 SASEGT. The length of the CDR3 is 16 residues. The CDR3 region is CASSPGGGQAHYGYTF. CDR3 nucleotide sequence: TGTGCCAGCAGTCCGGGAGGAGGGCAGGCCCACTATGGCTACACCTTC.

The chain uses TRBV9 and TRBJ1-3; D is undetermined. There are 15 residues in the CDR3. V was cut by 1 base and J by 0 bases, with 8 bases left in between. Looked up from germline, CDR1 is SGDLS and CDR2 is YYNGEE. CDR3 amino acids: CASSVSHSSGNTIYF. Written as DNA, the CDR3 is TGTGCCAGCAGCGTAAGCCATTCCTCTGGAAACACCATATATTTT.

The CDR3 nucleotides are TGTGCCAGCAGTCCGGGACAGGGCTACTTCAAGGGCAATGCCTACGAGCAGTACTTC. Encoded protein: CASSPGQGYFKGNAYEQYF. The rearrangement joins TRBV28 to TRBJ2-7; 9 nucleotides line up with TRBD1. CDR1 is MDHEN and CDR2 is SYDVKM in the germline V gene. The CDR3 has 19 amino acids. The junction had 19 bases not matched to a gene; V was cut back by 5 bases and J by 2 bases.

The chain is built from TRBV7-9 and TRBJ1-2; D not certain. The CDR3 totals 13 residues. Germline V gives CDR1 SEHNR, CDR2 FQNEAQ (reference sequence). Trimming shortened V by 2 bases and J by 5 bases, and 9 bases separated the two germline ends. The CDR3 coding sequence is TGTGCCAGCAGCTTAACAGAGAAATATGGCTACACCTTC. As protein: CASSLTEKYGYTF.

This clonotype was seen ten or more times. J is TRBJ1-2 and V is TRBV12-3 or TRBV12-4, with 10 positions matching TRBD1. The CDR3 is 16 residues long. The ends lost 5 bases at V and 7 bases at J; junction bases unmatched: 13. In DNA, the CDR3 is TGTGCCAGCAGTCAGATGGCCGGGACAGGGGTTATTGGCTACACCTTC. Translated, it gives CASSQMAGTGVIGYTF.

This chain joins TRBV6-1 and TRBJ1-5; the D gene is possibly TRBD1 (5 bases). CDR1 is MNHNS, CDR2 SASEGT, per germline. The CDR3 length is 15 residues. Trimming stripped 6 bases from V and 3 bases from J, with 15 bases between. The CDR3 coding sequence is TGTGCCAGCAGATTAGGCAGGGCCAACAATCAGCCCCAGCATTTT. Protein sequence: CASRLGRANNQPQHF.

This clonotype was counted ten times or more. J is TRBJ1-1 and V is TRBV27; D is ambiguous. Trimming pared 3 bases from V and 0 bases from J, leaving 8 bases between. CDR1 MNHEY and CDR2 SMNVEV come from the germline V gene (reference sequence). CDR3 length: 14 amino acids. Here the CDR3 reads CASSFLAMNTEAFF. The CDR3 bases are TGTGCCAGCAGTTTTTTAGCGATGAACACTGAAGCTTTCTTT.

J is TRBJ1-2 and V is TRBV30; D remains ambiguous. CDR1 and CDR2 from the germline V gene are GTSNPN and SVGIG (reference sequence). The CDR3 consists of 12 residues. V lost 2 bases and J 7 bases, leaving 11 bases between the germline ends. Written as DNA, the CDR3 is TGTGCCTGGAGTCCGGCCAGGTCTGGCTACACCTTC. Translated: CAWSPARSGYTF.

This clonotype was seen many times. CDR3 sequence reads: CASRRGQGNSPLHF. CDR3 bases: TGTGCCAGCAGGAGGGGGCAGGGGAACTCACCCCTCCACTTT. The rearrangement joins TRBV27 to TRBJ1-6, with 7 bases identical to TRBD1. The germline CDR1 and CDR2 sequences are MNHEY and SMNVEV (reference sequence). Trimming removed 6 bases from V and 10 bases from J; junction bases left unmatched: 9. The CDR3 sequence is 14 residues long.

This rearrangement joins TRBV19 to TRBJ1-4, with unresolved D. CDR3 length: 13 amino acids. The V end lost 5 bases, the J end lost 4 bases, and 8 bases lay between the germline ends. Germline CDR1 and CDR2: LNHDA and SQIVND (reference sequence). Written as DNA, the CDR3 is TGTGCCAGTAGTCGCCGCTATAATGAAAAACTGTTTTTT. Translated, it gives CASSRRYNEKLFF.

This clonotype was counted a few times. The V call is TRBV7-3, the J call TRBJ1-1, with D possibly being TRBD1 (6 bases). CDR3 length: 15 amino acids. Germline CDR1 and CDR2: SGHTA and FQGTGA. The V and J ends lost 1 base and 2 bases respectively, with 11 bases between them. The chain's CDR3 is CASSLNRVPNTEAFF. The CDR3 DNA follows: TGTGCCAGCAGCTTAAACAGGGTCCCTAACACTGAAGCTTTCTTT.

The chain uses TRBV20-1 and TRBJ2-2, with no clear D. V lost 7 bases and J 0 bases, leaving 6 bases between the germline ends. Germline loops: CDR1 DFQATT, CDR2 SNEGSKA (reference sequence). This CDR3 has 12 residues. CDR3 residues: CSGHANTGELFF. In DNA, the CDR3 is TGCAGTGGTCACGCGAACACCGGGGAGCTGTTTTTT.